The present entry profiles one T cell receptor beta chain with its context. Its antigen is as yet unknown. This sample stems from a study of shared clonotypes between healthy human individuals. This table comes from immunoSEQ multiplex PCR, and its TCRdb copy is limited to in-frame clones, with some not included. The table shows 2.3 million or so clones, with more than 85% occurring only once. The CDR3 has 15 residues. Germline CDR1 reads MNHEY; CDR2 reads SMNVEV (reference sequence). V lost 4 bases to trimming and J lost 6 bases, with 16 bases between them. Study findings and constraints: Non-shared clonotypes showed lower generation probabilities than clonotypes common to all four donors. Richness estimates generally favored naive over memory subsets.

This receptor was taken from a man between 18 and 35 years old in good health. Some clones in this sample may be carry-over from other donors' samples. The chain has TRBV27 and TRBJ2-1, with D maybe TRBD2 (6 bases). Sequencing was performed on naive CD4+ T cells from PBMCs. Documented subset: CD45RA+ positively selected. This CDR3 reads CASSWRTTILNEQFF. In nucleotides, the CDR3 is TGTGCCAGCAGTTGGCGGACTACCATACTCAATGAGCAGTTCTTC.